The sequence of this T cell receptor (beta chain) was determined in a study of T cells in Graves' hyperthyroidism and ophthalmopathy. Study-wide background: Upon initial diagnosis and before any treatment, peripheral blood was collected. Regarding the study as a whole: Clonotypes that were expanded in thyroid above 0.001 mostly appeared in blood too.

This CDR3 spans 15 amino acids. CDR1 SEHNR and CDR2 FQNEAQ come from the germline V gene (reference sequence). V was pared by 3 bases and J by 0 bases, with 9 bases between. Worth noting for this clonotype: Its target is not known.

TCR beta CDR3 region amplification was performed from RNA transcripts. A set of HTBI primers served as the primers for a first-round RT-PCR of the TCR CDR3. Via MiXCR, TCRdb re-called the multiplex PCR reads, giving one row per CDR3 protein. Here the sample spans about 420,000 distinct CDR3 sequences, less than 20% being singletons. Diagnoses used clinical symptoms, serum thyroxine and TRAb, thyroid ultrasound and orbital computed tomography. PBMCs were obtained from approximately 9.2 ml fresh peripheral blood. V is TRBV7-9 and J is TRBJ1-5; D is undetermined. Input material: blood. The receptor was derived from a woman between 18 and 29 years old with Graves' hyperthyroidism. This CDR3 reads CASSLVIISNQPQHF. As DNA, the CDR3 is TGTGCCAGCAGCTTGGTAATAATTAGCAATCAGCCCCAGCATTTT.